The 13 T cell receptor beta chains below were found in one sample sequenced in a study of T cells in Graves' hyperthyroidism and ophthalmopathy. Amplified TCR beta CDR3 regions came from RNA transcripts. First-round RT-PCR targeting the TCR CDR3 was performed with the HTBI primer set. TCRdb reprocessed the multiplex PCR reads with MiXCR, giving one entry per CDR3 protein. The sample has about 250,000 distinct CDR3 sequences; around 15% are singletons. Source material: blood. The receptors were sampled from a woman aged 45-60 years with Graves' hyperthyroidism that later progressed to Graves' ophthalmopathy.

This clonotype was found a few times. This chain joins TRBV28 and TRBJ1-3; D gene unclear. Trimming pared 5 bases from V and 8 bases from J, leaving 10 bases between. The length of the CDR3 is 12 residues. Germline V lookup: CDR1 MDHEN, CDR2 SYDVKM. The DNA of the CDR3 is TGTGCCAGCAGTGCGCACCCTGACACCATATATTTT. It specifies CASSAHPDTIYF. Complete variable domain (other parts from reference TRBV28 and TRBJ1-3): DVKVTQSSRYLVKRTGEKVFLECVQDMDHENMFWYRQDPGLGLRLIYFSYDVKMKEKGDIPEGYSVSREKKERFSLILESASTNQTSMYLCASSAHPDTIYFGEGSWLTVV.

This clonotype was counted ten times or more. The chain carries TRBV2 and TRBJ1-4, with TRBD1 matching over 9 bases. Germline V gene lookup returns CDR1 SNHLY and CDR2 FYNNEI. V shed 4 bases and J 7 bases; nucleotides not matched to a gene: 1. The CDR3 extends over 13 amino acids. The CDR3, as DNA: TGTGCCAGCAGTGGGGACAGGGTTGAAAAACTGTTTTTT. This sequence encodes CASSGDRVEKLFF.

CDR3 nucleotides: TGTGCCAGCAGGGACAAGAAGGCGGGCAATCAGCCCCAGCATTTT. It yields the protein CASRDKKAGNQPQHF. The genes are TRBV28 and TRBJ1-5; the D gene is possibly TRBD1 (5 bases). Germline CDR1 MDHEN, CDR2 SYDVKM. The V end was cut by 6 bases, the J end by 2 bases, with 14 bases between. This CDR3 is 15 amino acids long.

This clonotype appeared many times. The genes are TRBV11-2 and TRBJ1-4, with TRBD1 as a possible D gene (5 bases). CDR3 length equals 13 residues. Per the germline V gene, CDR1 is SGHAT and CDR2 is FQNNGV. The ends were cut back, 4 bases at V and 8 bases at J, with 11 bases in the middle. The CDR3 nucleotides are TGTGCCAGCAGCTACCCCGGGGGGGAAAAACTGTTTTTT. Encoded protein: CASSYPGGEKLFF.

This chain links TRBV6-1 with TRBJ2-2; 9 bases align to TRBD1. The J segment lost 2 bases and the V segment lost 6 bases, leaving 4 bases of the junction unmatched. The CDR3 is made up of 15 amino acids. Germline V CDR1 and CDR2: MNHNS, SASEGT. In nucleotides, the CDR3 is TGTGCCAGCAGCAACAGGGGGCGAAACACCGGGGAGCTGTTTTTT. It specifies CASSNRGRNTGELFF.

This clonotype was seen many times. The rearrangement uses TRBV28 and TRBJ1-2; the match to TRBD1 covers 7 bases. J was trimmed by 3 bases and V by 4 bases; bases with no gene match: 8. The CDR3 runs 15 residues. The germline V gene has CDR1 MDHEN and CDR2 SYDVKM. The CDR3 DNA is TGTGCCAGCAGTTCCAGGGGGGGGTGGGACTATGGCTACACCTTC. It translates to CASSSRGGWDYGYTF.

This clonotype has ten or more counts. The rearrangement uses TRBV6-1 and TRBJ1-1, with D maybe TRBD1 (5 bases). Germline V gene lookup returns CDR1 MNHNS and CDR2 SASEGT. V was shortened by 3 bases and J by 0 bases, with 8 bases between the two germline ends. The length of the CDR3 is 14 residues. The CDR3 region has the DNA TGTGCCAGCAGTGACCAGGGCTTGAACACTGAAGCTTTCTTT. It yields the protein CASSDQGLNTEAFF.

This clonotype was recorded a few times. This chain joins TRBV9 and TRBJ2-2; D is unclear. V lost 3 bases and J lost 1, with 16 bases in between. Per germline, CDR1 SGDLS and CDR2 YYNGEE. This CDR3 has 17 residues. In DNA form, the CDR3 reads TGTGCCAGCAGCGAGGTAGTACGGATAGAGAACACCGGGGAGCTGTTTTTT. Residues: CASSEVVRIENTGELFF.

The table lists this clonotype with a few counts. The chain couples TRBV7-8 to TRBJ2-2, with D perhaps matching TRBD1 (6 bases). Germline lookup yields CDR1 SGHVS and CDR2 FQNEAQ. CDR3 length equals 16 residues. V lost 4 bases and J lost 6, with 18 bases in between. CDR3 residues: CASSSTHNTGSGELFF. CDR3 DNA: TGTGCCAGCAGCTCGACTCATAACACAGGGTCCGGGGAGCTGTTTTTT.

This clonotype has ten or more counts. The chain is built from TRBV5-1 and TRBJ1-1; D might be TRBD1 (6 bases). Trimming removed 3 bases from V and 7 bases from J, with 7 bases in between. The CDR3 is 11 residues long. Germline values: CDR1 SGHRS, CDR2 YFSETQ. The CDR3 reads CASSSDSEAFF. CDR3 nucleotides: TGCGCCAGCAGCTCGGACAGTGAAGCTTTCTTT. The whole variable domain, filled in from reference TRBV5-1 and TRBJ1-1, reads KAGVTQTPRYLIKTRGQQVTLSCSPISGHRSVSWYQQTPGQGLQFLFEYFSETQRNKGNFPGRFSGRQFSNSRSEMNVSTLELGDSALYLCASSSDSEAFFGQGTRLTVV.

The CDR3 is CASSLLGQGTGTEAFF. The CDR3 coding sequence is TGCGCCAGCAGCTTACTTGGGCAGGGTACGGGCACTGAAGCTTTCTTT. The chain recombines TRBV5-1 with TRBJ1-1; D might be TRBD1 (5 bases). Germline assignment: CDR1 SGHRS and CDR2 YFSETQ. Trimming stripped 2 bases from V and 4 bases from J, with 18 bases between. The CDR3 covers 16 residues.

The sample holds many counts of this clonotype. The genes are TRBV7-9 and TRBJ2-5; the D gene is possibly TRBD1 (6 bases). V was clipped by 6 bases and J by 3 bases, with 14 bases between them. CDR1 and CDR2 (germline): SEHNR, FQNEAQ (reference sequence). This CDR3 contains 14 residues. The CDR3 region is CASRRTGSEETQYF. Here the CDR3 DNA reads TGTGCCAGCAGAAGAACAGGGTCCGAAGAGACCCAGTACTTC.

This clonotype was detected ten times or more. The chain is built from TRBV28 and TRBJ2-3, with D possibly being TRBD1 (6 bases). CDR3 size: 15 residues. Trimming shortened V by 6 bases and J by 2 bases, and 15 bases separated the two germline ends. The germline V gene encodes CDR1 MDHEN and CDR2 SYDVKM. CDR3 sequence reads: CASRQQGVYTDTQYF. DNA for the CDR3: TGTGCCAGCAGGCAACAGGGCGTTTACACAGATACGCAGTATTTT.